Sequencing of this TCR beta chain was carried out in a study of a mutant IDH1 vaccine in newly diagnosed glioma. Overall study results and limits: Patients showed vaccine-induced immune responses at a rate of about 93%.

CDR1 and CDR2 (germline): SSHAT, FNYEAQ (reference sequence). This CDR3 spans 13 amino acids. A word on this clone: The antigen is unknown. A junction end diverges from the germline sequence, so it may reflect a read error.

Time point defined: week 35, safety follow-up. A 20-mer mutant IDH1 peptide at 300 ug was injected subcutaneously with topical imiquimod. Produced via immunoSEQ multiplex PCR; TCRdb's table is partial and in-frame only. This table has about 46,000 clones, approximately 92% appearing once. Specimen: PBMCs, collected from a glioma patient whose treatment included an IDH1 peptide vaccine. The receptor comes from a man over 45 with glioma. The chain carries TRBV7-7 and TRBJ2-1, with a possible D match to TRBD2 (5 bases). The CDR3 protein is CASSLALTYEQFF. The CDR3 DNA sequence: TGTGCTAGCAGCTTAGCGCTTACGTATGAGCAGTTCTTC.